This passage covers 29 T cell receptor beta chains from one sample sequenced in a study of graft-versus-host responses after intestinal transplantation. Antigens for these TCRs are unknown. Method: immunoSEQ multiplex PCR; TCRdb's copy keeps in-frame clones and lacks some. Among 84,000 or so clones listed, roughly 92% were seen once. The material sequenced was unstimulated CD4+ T cells sorted from spleen or lymph node cells, taken before intestinal transplant. The receptors derive from a human donor who received an intestinal transplant.

The chain has TRBV6-5 and TRBJ2-1; 8 nucleotides match TRBD1. The CDR3 is 14 amino acids. CDR1 and CDR2 from the germline V gene are MNHEY and SVGAGI. Losses at the gene ends were 6 bases for V and 6 bases for J; bases not matched to a gene: 7. For the CDR3, the DNA is TGTGCCAGCAGAGGACAGGGAAGGAGCAATGAGCAGTTCTTC. This gives the protein CASRGQGRSNEQFF.

The chain recombines TRBV29-1 with TRBJ2-3; D is ambiguous. CDR3 length equals 13 residues. CDR1 and CDR2 (germline): SQVTM, ANQGSEA. V was pared by 7 bases and J by 9 bases, with 20 bases between. DNA for the CDR3: TGCAGCGCCCCGGACGAGGTGGGTGGCACGCAGTATTTT. It yields the protein CSAPDEVGGTQYF.

This clone showed up just once. The chain recombines TRBV10-2 with TRBJ2-5; the match to TRBD1 covers 10 bases. CDR3 length: 14 residues. V was clipped by 7 bases and J by 1 base; unmatched bases: 3. Germline V lookup: CDR1 WSHSY, CDR2 SAAADI. CDR3 region: CASNDRGLQETQYF. The CDR3 coding sequence is TGCGCCAGCAACGACAGGGGGCTCCAAGAGACCCAGTACTTC.

This clone was detected only a few times. The DNA of the CDR3 is TGTGCCAGCAGGGGACTAGCGGGTTACAATGAGCAGTTCTTC. This encodes CASRGLAGYNEQFF. The chain carries TRBV2 and TRBJ2-1, with 12 bases matching TRBD2. CDR3 size: 14 residues. Germline lookup yields CDR1 SNHLY and CDR2 FYNNEI. The V segment lost 6 bases and the J segment 4 bases; nucleotides outside the gene matches: 1.

This clone was seen just once. The CDR3 DNA reads TGTGCCAGCAACTTCACTAGCGGCAACACCGGGGAGCTGTTTTTT. Encoded protein: CASNFTSGNTGELFF. The V gene is TRBV11-2, the J gene TRBJ2-2; 8 nucleotides align to TRBD2. This CDR3 is built from 15 residues. The V and J ends lost 7 bases and 2 bases, in that order; junction bases with no gene match: 6. CDR1 and CDR2 from the germline V gene are SGHAT and FQNNGV.

This clone showed up just once. The rearrangement links TRBV5-8 to TRBJ2-3; D is perhaps TRBD1 or TRBD2 (5 bases each). Deletions cut 3 bases from V and 3 bases from J, with 14 bases between. The CDR3 consists of 15 residues. The V gene's germline CDR1 is SGHTS and CDR2 YDEGEE. The DNA of the CDR3 is TGTGCCAGCAGCTCCACAGGAGGCGGTACAGATACGCAGTATTTT. This gives the protein CASSSTGGGTDTQYF.

The rearrangement joins TRBV2 to TRBJ1-5; D is ambiguous. Germline V gene sequence: CDR1 SNHLY, CDR2 FYNNEI. This CDR3 spans 12 amino acids. The V end lost 0 bases, the J end lost 10 bases, and 7 bases lay between the germline ends. The CDR3 DNA is TGTGCCAGCAGTGAAGCGCCAAGACCCCAGCATTTT. Amino acid sequence: CASSEAPRPQHF.

V usage is TRBV19 and J usage is TRBJ1-5; a possible D gene is TRBD1 (5 bases). Germline V gene lookup returns CDR1 LNHDA and CDR2 SQIVND (reference sequence). Trimming stripped 3 bases from V and 0 bases from J, with 9 bases between. The CDR3 extends over 15 amino acids. The CDR3 protein is CASSIPRDSNQPQHF. CDR3 DNA: TGTGCCAGTAGTATTCCCAGGGATAGCAATCAGCCCCAGCATTTT.

This chain uses TRBV11-3 with TRBJ2-2; TRBD1 agrees at 9 bases. The CDR3 covers 16 residues. Per germline, CDR1 SGHNT and CDR2 YENEEA. Losses at the gene ends were 2 bases for V and 2 bases for J; bases not matched to a gene: 3. CDR3 nucleotide sequence: TGTGCCAGCAGCTTATCGACAGGGGGAAACACCGGGGAGCTGTTTTTT. It encodes CASSLSTGGNTGELFF.

This clone was detected only once. The CDR3 DNA reads as TGTGCCAGCAGAAAACTTGGGGGCTACGAGCAGTACTTC. This gives the protein CASRKLGGYEQYF. V gene TRBV6-5 combines with J gene TRBJ2-7; D tentatively fits TRBD1 or TRBD2 (5 bases each). The CDR3 contains 13 residues. V was trimmed by 6 bases and J by 3 bases, leaving 12 bases between them. Germline V CDR1 and CDR2: MNHEY, SVGAGI.

The chain uses TRBV29-1 and TRBJ2-1; no clear D gene. Germline V gene lookup returns CDR1 SQVTM and CDR2 ANQGSEA. V lost 1 base and J 2 bases, leaving 9 bases between the germline ends. The CDR3 is made up of 14 amino acids. The CDR3 nucleotides are TGCAGCGTTGAAGTCCTAGGACCCTACAATGAGCAGTTCTTC. Translated: CSVEVLGPYNEQFF.

This chain uses TRBV7-9 with TRBJ1-2; unclear D gene. The CDR3 spans 16 residues. The ends were cut back, 2 bases at V and 3 bases at J, with 16 bases in the middle. Germline assignment: CDR1 SEHNR and CDR2 FQNEAQ (reference sequence). CDR3 DNA: TGTGCCAGCAGCTTATCCACTGTCTCCCGGGACTATGGCTACACCTTC. This sequence encodes CASSLSTVSRDYGYTF.

The chain has TRBV6-6 and TRBJ1-4, with TRBD1 matching 8 bases. The CDR3 has 16 residues. J was trimmed by 7 bases and V by 6 bases; bases with no gene match: 13. Looked up from germline, CDR1 is MNHNY and CDR2 is SVGAGI (reference sequence). In DNA, the CDR3 is TGTGCCAGCAGCAACCCCGGACAGGGCGAAAGTGAAAAACTGTTTTTT. It is translated as CASSNPGQGESEKLFF.

This chain links TRBV30 with TRBJ2-3, with D possibly being TRBD2 (6 bases). CDR1 GTSNPN and CDR2 SVGIG come from the germline V gene (reference sequence). V was pared by 2 bases and J by 5 bases, with 17 bases between. The CDR3 length is 15 residues. The CDR3 region is CAWSPGGSGGDTQYF. DNA of the CDR3: TGTGCCTGGAGTCCTGGAGGGAGTGGGGGAGATACGCAGTATTTT. Based on the CDR3 plus reference TRBV30 and TRBJ2-3, the full variable domain is SQTIHQWPATLVQPVGSPLSLECTVEGTSNPNLYWYRQAAGRGLQLLFYSVGIGQISSEVPQNLSASRPQDRQFILSSKKLLLSDSGFYLCAWSPGGSGGDTQYFGPGTRLTVL.

This chain connects TRBV28 to TRBJ2-3; TRBD1 agrees at 8 bases. V was pared by 5 bases and J by 5 bases, with 15 bases of the junction left unmatched. Per germline, CDR1 MDHEN and CDR2 SYDVKM. This CDR3 is built from 17 residues. The CDR3 nucleotides are TGTGCCAGCAGTCCTTCTGTCGGGGACAGGTGGCTAGATACGCAGTATTTT. Its protein is CASSPSVGDRWLDTQYF.

This clone was recorded once. The chain links TRBV28 to TRBJ2-7; D possibly uses TRBD1 or TRBD2 (5 bases each). V lost 3 bases and J lost 2, with 11 bases in between. Germline V gene lookup returns CDR1 MDHEN and CDR2 SYDVKM. CDR3 length: 14 residues. CDR3: CASSFQGTTYEQYF. CDR3 nucleotide sequence: TGTGCCAGCAGTTTCCAAGGGACCACCTACGAGCAGTACTTC.

The chain couples TRBV7-8 to TRBJ1-1, with TRBD1 as a possible D gene (5 bases). The CDR3 sequence is 14 residues long. The germline gives CDR1 SGHVS, CDR2 FQNEAQ. V was cut by 2 bases and J by 1 base, with 8 bases left in between. The CDR3 region has the DNA TGTGCCAGCAGCTTAAATCAGGGGAACACTGAAGCTTTCTTT. Protein product: CASSLNQGNTEAFF.

A few counts support this clone. The rearrangement uses TRBV27 and TRBJ2-1, with 15 bases lining up with TRBD2. The CDR3 extends over 18 amino acids. Losses at the gene ends were 5 bases for V and 0 bases for J; bases not matched to a gene: 5. CDR1 and CDR2 (germline): MNHEY, SMNVEV (reference sequence). CDR3 DNA: TGTGCCAGCAGTGGGACTAGCGGGAGGTGGAGCTCCTACAATGAGCAGTTCTTC. Residues: CASSGTSGRWSSYNEQFF.

The V and J genes are TRBV6-5 and TRBJ1-2; possibly TRBD1 for D (5 bases). The CDR3 has 13 amino acids. Germline V gives CDR1 MNHEY, CDR2 SVGAGI. The ends were cut back, 5 bases at V and 4 bases at J, with 11 bases in the middle. CDR3 protein: CASSGHGTYGYTF. As DNA, the CDR3 is TGTGCCAGCAGTGGACATGGAACCTATGGCTACACCTTC.

The chain links TRBV5-1 to TRBJ2-3, with 10 bases lining up with TRBD1. Looked up from germline, CDR1 is SGHRS and CDR2 is YFSETQ. Trimming took 4 bases from V and 0 from J; bases not matched to a gene: 2. The CDR3 consists of 15 residues. The chain's CDR3 is CASSRTGGSTDTQYF. In DNA, the CDR3 is TGCGCCAGCAGCCGGACAGGGGGGAGCACAGATACGCAGTATTTT.

DNA for the CDR3: TGTGCCAGCAGTTTGGCCCTCTACGAGCAGTACTTC. Encoded protein: CASSLALYEQYF. The chain combines TRBV28 with TRBJ2-7; D unresolved. CDR3 length: 12 amino acids. The V gene lost 3 bases and the J gene lost 3 bases, with 6 bases spanning the gap. The germline V gene has CDR1 MDHEN and CDR2 SYDVKM.

The chain carries TRBV15 and TRBJ1-5; perhaps TRBD1 as D (5 bases). V was cut by 3 bases and J by 0 bases, with 12 bases left in between. Germline loops: CDR1 LNHNV, CDR2 YYDKDF (reference sequence). The CDR3 is 16 amino acids. CDR3 coding DNA: TGTGCCACCAGCAGGTCTGGGGGGTATAGCAATCAGCCCCAGCATTTT. It is translated as CATSRSGGYSNQPQHF.

The chain uses TRBV6-5 and TRBJ1-2, with TRBD1 identical over 8 bases. This CDR3 contains 15 residues. Per germline, CDR1 MNHEY and CDR2 SVGAGI. The ends lost 6 bases at V and 4 bases at J; junction bases unmatched: 10. Written as DNA, the CDR3 is TGTGCCAGCAGGGGGGACAGGTCTTCTAGCTATGGCTACACCTTC. As protein: CASRGDRSSSYGYTF.

V is TRBV19 and J is TRBJ1-4; D may be TRBD1 (6 bases). The CDR3 covers 15 residues. Germline loops: CDR1 LNHDA, CDR2 SQIVND (reference sequence). Trimming removed 5 bases at V and 8 bases at J, with 18 bases between. CDR3 coding DNA: TGTGCCAGTAGTTCTTGGGGGCAGGGGACGGAAAAACTGTTTTTT. Translated: CASSSWGQGTEKLFF. Drawing the rest from reference TRBV19 and TRBJ1-4, the complete variable domain is DGGITQSPKYLFRKEGQNVTLSCEQNLNHDAMYWYRQDPGQGLRLIYYSQIVNDFQKGDIAEGYSVSREKKESFPLTVTSAQKNPTAFYLCASSSWGQGTEKLFFGSGTQLSVL.

The CDR3 bases are TGCGCCAGCAGCCGTGGGGGACCCGGCACAGATACGCAGTATTTT. Translating it yields CASSRGGPGTDTQYF. The chain employs TRBV4-1 and TRBJ2-3; D is perhaps TRBD1 or TRBD2 (5 bases each). This CDR3 spans 15 amino acids. From germline, CDR1 is MGHRA and CDR2 YSYEKL. With 4 bases removed from V and 1 base from J, the gap between germline ends came to 12 bases.

The chain uses TRBV19 and TRBJ2-5; 10 nucleotides agree with TRBD1. Unmatched junction bases numbered 16, after V lost 5 bases and J lost 4 bases. CDR3 length: 18 residues. Germline V gene data show CDR1 as LNHDA and CDR2 as SQIVND (reference sequence). The CDR3 loop reads CASSPSGTGVVLGETQYF. CDR3 DNA: TGTGCCAGTAGTCCCTCCGGGACAGGGGTTGTATTAGGAGAGACCCAGTACTTC.

This sequence joins TRBV9 and TRBJ2-2; 7 bases map to TRBD2. Germline CDR1 reads SGDLS; CDR2 reads YYNGEE. Losses at the gene ends were 2 bases for V and 5 bases for J; bases not matched to a gene: 6. The CDR3 has 15 residues. The CDR3 DNA reads TGTGCCAGCAGCGTCACGGGAGGCGTTACCGGGGAGCTGTTTTTT. Encoded protein: CASSVTGGVTGELFF. The whole variable domain, remainder taken from reference TRBV9 and TRBJ2-2, is DSGVTQTPKHLITATGQRVTLRCSPRSGDLSVYWYQQSLDQGLQFLIQYYNGEERAKGNILERFSAQQFPDLHSELNLSSLELGDSALYFCASSVTGGVTGELFFGEGSRLTVL.

The genes are TRBV9 and TRBJ2-3, with D perhaps matching TRBD1 (5 bases). This CDR3 comprises 18 residues. The ends were cut back, 0 bases at V and 2 bases at J, with 19 bases in the middle. CDR1 and CDR2 from the germline V gene are SGDLS and YYNGEE. CDR3 DNA: TGTGCCAGCAGCGTAGATGTCCGTTGGGCAGGGCCCACAGATACGCAGTATTTT. Protein sequence: CASSVDVRWAGPTDTQYF.

Only one count was recorded for this clone. This rearrangement joins TRBV6-5 to TRBJ2-7, with 11 positions matching TRBD2. After removal of 6 bases from V and 3 bases from J, the junction contained 4 bases not matched to a gene. CDR3 length equals 14 residues. The germline V gene has CDR1 MNHEY and CDR2 SVGAGI. The CDR3 coding sequence is TGTGCCAGCAGCGTAGCGGGAGGGCGCTACGAGCAGTACTTC. The encoded protein is CASSVAGGRYEQYF.